A selection of T cell receptor beta chains follows, all from one sample in a study of T cell changes during pregnancy in multiple sclerosis. Only in-frame clones appear in the TCRdb table, and some are missing; sequencing was by immunoSEQ multiplex PCR. The sample has more than 25,000 clones, about 90% seen once. Here the sequenced sample was peripheral blood, taken in the first trimester of pregnancy. The receptors stem from a female donor in good health, enrolled as a control in a pregnancy study. CDR3s include the opening cysteine and the closing phenylalanine or tryptophan. The D gene is left open where the match is weak. Rows give clone size only sometimes, using once, few, many, or a class for an expanded clone.

>TRBJ2-7|-|TRBD1|TRBV5-1
CASSFGQGSSYEQYF
TGCGCCAGCAGCTTCGGACAGGGGAGCTCCTACGAGCAGTACTTC
>TRBJ1-4|-|TRBD1|TRBV9
CASSDGTGGEKLFF
TGTGCCAGCAGCGACGGGACAGGGGGTGAAAAACTGTTTTTT
>TRBJ2-7|-|-|TRBV5-4
CASSFDSDSYEQYF
TGTGCCAGCAGCTTCGACAGTGACTCCTACGAGCAGTACTTC
>TRBJ2-3|-|TRBD1|TRBV13
CASSATGGTQYF
TGTGCCAGCAGCGCCACAGGGGGTACGCAGTATTTT
>TRBJ2-5|-|-|TRBV4-1
CASSQAGEETQYF
TGCGCCAGCAGCCAAGCAGGGGAAGAGACCCAGTACTTC
>TRBJ2-6|-|-|TRBV9
CASSPRPGGSGANVLTF
TGTGCCAGCAGCCCTCGCCCCGGGGGCTCTGGGGCCAACGTCCTGACTTTC
>TRBJ1-2|-|TRBD1|TRBV27
CASSGQGYGYTF
TGTGCCAGCAGTGGACAGGGGTATGGCTACACCTTC
>TRBJ2-7|-|TRBD1|TRBV14
CASSPNQRATGVRSYEQYF
TGTGCCAGCAGCCCGAACCAGAGAGCGACAGGGGTTCGCTCCTACGAGCAGTACTTC
>TRBJ2-7|once|-|TRBV9
CASSVGTSYEQYF
TGTGCCAGCAGCGTAGGCACATCCTACGAGCAGTACTTC
>TRBJ2-3|-|-|TRBV27
CASTSYSESTDTQYF
TGTGCCAGCACGTCGTATAGCGAGAGCACAGATACGCAGTATTTT
>TRBJ2-5|few|TRBD2|TRBV9
CASSVAGGFQETQYF
TGTGCCAGCAGCGTAGCGGGGGGTTTCCAAGAGACCCAGTACTTC
>TRBJ2-3|-|TRBD1|TRBV6-1
CASGTGSTDTQYF
TGTGCCAGCGGGACAGGTAGCACAGATACGCAGTATTTT
>TRBJ2-7|-|TRBD2|TRBV5-1
CASRPLTSGYEQYF
TGCGCCAGCAGACCTTTGACTAGCGGCTACGAGCAGTACTTC
>TRBJ2-7|-|TRBD1|TRBV7-6
CASSPRVLGQGLYEQYF
TGTGCCAGCAGCCCGCGGGTTTTAGGACAGGGACTCTACGAGCAGTACTTC
>TRBJ2-1|-|TRBD2|TRBV7-6
CASSSTSGRTSEQFF
TGTGCCAGCAGCTCGACTAGCGGGAGAACTAGTGAGCAGTTCTTC
>TRBJ1-5|-|-|TRBV28
CASSLWGLDSNQPQHF
TGTGCCAGCAGTTTATGGGGGCTAGATAGCAATCAGCCCCAGCATTTT
>TRBJ2-5|-|TRBD2|TRBV30
CACKKTSGTRGTQYF
TGTGCCTGCAAAAAAACTAGCGGGACGCGGGGGACCCAGTACTTC
>TRBJ2-7|-|TRBD1|TRBV6-5
CASSSGDRVVGEQYF
TGTGCCAGCAGTTCCGGGGACAGGGTGGTCGGCGAGCAGTACTTC
>TRBJ1-2|-|TRBD1|TRBV7-2
CASRPPGQGAGYTF
TGTGCCAGCAGACCACCGGGACAGGGGGCAGGCTACACCTTC
>TRBJ1-1|-|TRBD1|TRBV18
CASSPERQGRAFF
TGTGCCAGCTCACCAGAGAGACAGGGGCGAGCTTTCTTT
>TRBJ1-4|-|-|TRBV7-9
CASSPSGLDEKLFF
TGTGCCAGCAGCCCTTCAGGGTTGGACGAAAAACTGTTTTTT
>TRBJ1-1|-|-|TRBV30
CAGDLKNTEAFF
TGTGCCGGAGATCTGAAGAACACTGAAGCTTTCTTT
>TRBJ2-2|-|-|TRBV27
CASKIGGAGELFF
TGTGCCAGCAAAATAGGGGGGGCCGGGGAGCTGTTTTTT
>TRBJ2-1|-|TRBD2|TRBV10-3
CAISERGSYGEQFF
TGTGCCATCAGTGAGCGCGGGAGTTACGGTGAGCAGTTCTTC
>TRBJ2-3|-|TRBD2|TRBV6-1
CASSERTSGGNTQYF
TGTGCCAGCAGTGAACGGACTAGCGGGGGCAATACGCAGTATTTT
>TRBJ1-1|few|-|TRBV7-6
CASSMRTENTEAFF
TGTGCCAGCAGCATGCGTACAGAGAACACTGAAGCTTTCTTT